This TCR beta chain originates from a study of patients and donors after allogeneic stem cell transplantation. TCRdb independently ran MiXCR on the RT-PCR reads; one entry per CDR3 protein. The sample contains over 30,000 distinct CDR3 sequences, roughly 38% of which appear only once. Germline CDR1 is MNHEY and CDR2 is SMNVEV (reference sequence). CDR3 length: 15 amino acids. The junction had 4 bases not matched to a gene; V was cut back by 2 bases and J by 4 bases. A few counts support this clonotype. Input material: blood, either unsorted or a sorted T cell fraction (not recorded which). This sequence was found in a human donor who was either an allogeneic HSCT recipient or a stem cell or donor lymphocyte infusion donor (not recorded which). It is not recorded whose cells these are; they may come from a transplant donor. The chain carries TRBV27 and TRBJ2-1; 8 nucleotides line up with TRBD2. DNA for the CDR3: TGTGCCAGCAGTTTAAGCGGGAGAATGTACAATGAGCAGTTCTTC. Residues: CASSLSGRMYNEQFF.